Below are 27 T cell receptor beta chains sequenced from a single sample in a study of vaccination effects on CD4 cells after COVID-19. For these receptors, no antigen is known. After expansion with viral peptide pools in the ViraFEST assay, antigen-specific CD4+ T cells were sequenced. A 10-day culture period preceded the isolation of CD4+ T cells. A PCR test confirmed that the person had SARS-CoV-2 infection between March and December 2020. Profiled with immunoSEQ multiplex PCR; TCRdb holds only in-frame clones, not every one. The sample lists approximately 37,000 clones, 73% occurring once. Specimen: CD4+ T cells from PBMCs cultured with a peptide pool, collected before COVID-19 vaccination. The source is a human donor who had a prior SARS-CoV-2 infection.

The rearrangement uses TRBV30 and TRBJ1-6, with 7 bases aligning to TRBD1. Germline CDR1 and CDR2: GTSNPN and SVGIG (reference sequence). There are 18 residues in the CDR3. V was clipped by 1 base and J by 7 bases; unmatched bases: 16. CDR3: CAWSEEWGKGTENSPLHF. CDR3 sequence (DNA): TGTGCCTGGAGTGAGGAATGGGGAAAAGGGACAGAGAATTCACCCCTCCACTTT.

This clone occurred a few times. CDR3 protein: CASSQVSGTEAFF. The CDR3 bases are TGTGCCAGCAGCCAAGTTTCGGGCACTGAAGCTTTCTTT. The V and J genes are TRBV4-2 and TRBJ1-1, with D hard to call. V was shortened by 1 base and J by 4 bases, with 7 bases between the two germline ends. CDR3 length: 13 amino acids. CDR1 LGHNA and CDR2 YNFKEQ come from the germline V gene.

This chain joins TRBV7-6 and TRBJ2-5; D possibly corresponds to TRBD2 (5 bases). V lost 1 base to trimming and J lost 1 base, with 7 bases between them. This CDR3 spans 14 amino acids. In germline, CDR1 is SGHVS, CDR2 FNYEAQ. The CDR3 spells CASSLGGSQETQYF. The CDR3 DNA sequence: TGTGCCAGCAGCTTAGGAGGGTCCCAAGAGACCCAGTACTTC.

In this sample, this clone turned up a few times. CDR3 in DNA: TGCGCCAGCAGCCGGCGAGGCCGACTAGCGGGGGAAGATGAGCAGTTCTTC. This gives the protein CASSRRGRLAGEDEQFF. The chain combines TRBV4-1 with TRBJ2-1, with 12 bases lining up with TRBD2. J was trimmed by 8 bases and V by 4 bases; bases with no gene match: 12. The CDR3 sequence is 17 residues long. Germline CDR1 MGHRA, CDR2 YSYEKL.

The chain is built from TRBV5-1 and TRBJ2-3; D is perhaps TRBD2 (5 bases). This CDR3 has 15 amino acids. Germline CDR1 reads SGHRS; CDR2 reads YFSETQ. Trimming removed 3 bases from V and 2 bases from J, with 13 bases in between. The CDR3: CASSSPSGFTDTQYF. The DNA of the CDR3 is TGCGCCAGCAGCTCCCCCAGCGGTTTCACAGATACGCAGTATTTT.

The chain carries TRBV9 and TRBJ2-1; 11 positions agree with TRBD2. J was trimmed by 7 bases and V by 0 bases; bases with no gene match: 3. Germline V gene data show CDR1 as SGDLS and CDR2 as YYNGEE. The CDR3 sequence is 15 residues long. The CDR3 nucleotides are TGTGCCAGCAGCGTAGTAGCGGGGGGGGTGAATGAGCAGTTCTTC. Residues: CASSVVAGGVNEQFF.

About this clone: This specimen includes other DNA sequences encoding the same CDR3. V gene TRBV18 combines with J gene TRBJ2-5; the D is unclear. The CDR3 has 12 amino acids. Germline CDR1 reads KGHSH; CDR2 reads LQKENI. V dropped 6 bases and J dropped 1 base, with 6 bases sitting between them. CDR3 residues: CASSPGQETQYF. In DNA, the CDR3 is TGTGCCAGCTCCCCGGGCCAAGAGACCCAGTACTTC.

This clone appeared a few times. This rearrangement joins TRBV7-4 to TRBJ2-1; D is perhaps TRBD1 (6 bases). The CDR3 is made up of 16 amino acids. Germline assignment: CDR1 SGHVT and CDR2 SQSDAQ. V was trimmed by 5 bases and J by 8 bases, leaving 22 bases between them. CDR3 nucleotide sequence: TGTGCCAGCAGCCCCCGCTGGCAGGGGTGGATCGATGAGCAGTTCTTC. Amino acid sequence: CASSPRWQGWIDEQFF.

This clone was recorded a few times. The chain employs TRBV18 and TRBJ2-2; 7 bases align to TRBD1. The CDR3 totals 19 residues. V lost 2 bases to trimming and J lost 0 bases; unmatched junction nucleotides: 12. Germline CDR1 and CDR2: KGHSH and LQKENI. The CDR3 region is CASSPFVGQVTTNTGELFF. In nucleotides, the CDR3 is TGTGCCAGCTCACCATTCGTAGGACAGGTCACAACGAACACCGGGGAGCTGTTTTTT.

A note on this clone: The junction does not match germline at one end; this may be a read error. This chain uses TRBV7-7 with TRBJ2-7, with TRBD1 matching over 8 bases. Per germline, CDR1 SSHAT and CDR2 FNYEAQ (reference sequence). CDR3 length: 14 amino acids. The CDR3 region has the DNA TGTGCTAGCAGCTCTGGACAGGGCGCGGGGGAGCAGTACTTC. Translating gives CASSSGQGAGEQYF. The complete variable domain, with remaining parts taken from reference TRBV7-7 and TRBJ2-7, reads GAGVSQSPRYKVTKRGQDVTLRCDPISSHATLYWYQQALGQGPEFLTYFNYEAQPDKSGLPSDRFSAERPEGSISTLTIQRTEQRDSAMYRCASSSGQGAGEQYFGPGTRLTVT.

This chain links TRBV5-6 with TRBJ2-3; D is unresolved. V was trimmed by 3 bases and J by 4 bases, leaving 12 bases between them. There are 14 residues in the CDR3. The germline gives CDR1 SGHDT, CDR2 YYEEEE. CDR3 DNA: TGTGCCAGCAGCTCTGGACGGCCCCCAGATACGCAGTATTTT. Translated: CASSSGRPPDTQYF. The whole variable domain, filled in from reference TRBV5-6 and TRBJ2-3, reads DAGVTQSPTHLIKTRGQQVTLRCSPKSGHDTVSWYQQALGQGPQFIFQYYEEEERQRGNFPDRFSGHQFPNYSSELNVNALLLGDSALYLCASSSGRPPDTQYFGPGTRLTVL.

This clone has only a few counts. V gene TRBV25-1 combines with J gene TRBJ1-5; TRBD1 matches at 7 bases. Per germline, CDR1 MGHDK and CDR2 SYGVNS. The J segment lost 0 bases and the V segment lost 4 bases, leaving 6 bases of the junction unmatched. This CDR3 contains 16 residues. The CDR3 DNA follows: TGTGCCAGCAGTGCGGGACAGAAGTTTAGCAATCAGCCCCAGCATTTT. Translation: CASSAGQKFSNQPQHF.

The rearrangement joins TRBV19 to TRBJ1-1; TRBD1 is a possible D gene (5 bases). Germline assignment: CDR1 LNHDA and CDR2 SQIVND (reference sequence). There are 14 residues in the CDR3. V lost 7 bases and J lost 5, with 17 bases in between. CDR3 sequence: CASTVYGTRTEAFF. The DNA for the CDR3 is TGTGCCAGTACGGTCTACGGGACGAGGACTGAAGCTTTCTTT. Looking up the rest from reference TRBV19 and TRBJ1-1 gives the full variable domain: DGGITQSPKYLFRKEGQNVTLSCEQNLNHDAMYWYRQDPGQGLRLIYYSQIVNDFQKGDIAEGYSVSREKKESFPLTVTSAQKNPTAFYLCASTVYGTRTEAFFGQGTRLTVV.

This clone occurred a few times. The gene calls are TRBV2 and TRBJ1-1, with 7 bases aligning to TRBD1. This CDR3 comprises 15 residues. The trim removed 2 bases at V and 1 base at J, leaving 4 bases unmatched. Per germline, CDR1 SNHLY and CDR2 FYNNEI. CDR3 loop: CASSELPGGNTEAFF. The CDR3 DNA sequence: TGTGCCAGCAGTGAATTGCCAGGGGGGAACACTGAAGCTTTCTTT.

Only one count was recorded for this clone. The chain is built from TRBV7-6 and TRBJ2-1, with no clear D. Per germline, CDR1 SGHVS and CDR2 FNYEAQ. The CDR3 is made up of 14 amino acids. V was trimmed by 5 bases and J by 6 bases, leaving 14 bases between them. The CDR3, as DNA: TGTGCCAGCAGCCACTACACCGACTTCAATGAGCAGTTCTTC. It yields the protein CASSHYTDFNEQFF.

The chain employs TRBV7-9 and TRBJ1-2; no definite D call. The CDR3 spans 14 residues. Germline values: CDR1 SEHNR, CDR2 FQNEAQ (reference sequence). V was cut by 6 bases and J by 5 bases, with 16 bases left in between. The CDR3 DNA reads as TGTGCCAGCAGACCCGGCGGAGGCTGGTATGGCTACACCTTC. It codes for CASRPGGGWYGYTF. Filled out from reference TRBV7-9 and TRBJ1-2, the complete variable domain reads DTGVSQNPRHKITKRGQNVTFRCDPISEHNRLYWYRQTLGQGPEFLTYFQNEAQLEKSRLLSDRFSAERPKGSFSTLEIQRTEQGDSAMYLCASRPGGGWYGYTFGSGTRLTVV.

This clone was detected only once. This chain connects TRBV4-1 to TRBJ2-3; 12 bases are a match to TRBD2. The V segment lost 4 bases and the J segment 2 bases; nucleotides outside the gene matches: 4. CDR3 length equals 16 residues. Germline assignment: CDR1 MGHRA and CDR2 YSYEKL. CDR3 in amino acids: CASSPRLAGDTDTQYF. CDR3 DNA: TGCGCCAGCAGCCCGCGACTAGCGGGGGACACAGATACGCAGTATTTT.

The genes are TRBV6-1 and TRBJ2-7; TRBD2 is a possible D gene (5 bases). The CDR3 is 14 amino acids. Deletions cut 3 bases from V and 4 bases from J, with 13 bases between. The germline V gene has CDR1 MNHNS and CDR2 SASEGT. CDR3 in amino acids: CASSEPGKGYEQYF. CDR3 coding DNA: TGTGCCAGCAGTGAGCCCGGGAAAGGGTACGAGCAGTACTTC.

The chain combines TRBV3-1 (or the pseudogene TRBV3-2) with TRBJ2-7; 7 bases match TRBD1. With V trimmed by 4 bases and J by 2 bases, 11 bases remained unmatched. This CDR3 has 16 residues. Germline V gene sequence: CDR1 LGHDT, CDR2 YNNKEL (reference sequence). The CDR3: CASSPRDSELTYEQYF. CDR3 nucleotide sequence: TGTGCCAGCAGCCCCCGGGACAGCGAACTCACCTACGAGCAGTACTTC.

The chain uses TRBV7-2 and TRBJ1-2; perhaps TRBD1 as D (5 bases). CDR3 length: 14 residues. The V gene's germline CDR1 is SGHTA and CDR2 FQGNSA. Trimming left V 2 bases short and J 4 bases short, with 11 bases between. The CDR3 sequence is CASSLNKGTYGYTF. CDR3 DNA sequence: TGTGCCAGCAGCTTAAATAAGGGGACCTATGGCTACACCTTC.

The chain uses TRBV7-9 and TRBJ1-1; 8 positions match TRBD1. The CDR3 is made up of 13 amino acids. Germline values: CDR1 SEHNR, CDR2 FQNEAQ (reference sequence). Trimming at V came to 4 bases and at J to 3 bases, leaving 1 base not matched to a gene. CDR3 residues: CASSSQGDTEAFF. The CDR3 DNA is TGTGCCAGCAGCTCACAGGGGGACACTGAAGCTTTCTTT.

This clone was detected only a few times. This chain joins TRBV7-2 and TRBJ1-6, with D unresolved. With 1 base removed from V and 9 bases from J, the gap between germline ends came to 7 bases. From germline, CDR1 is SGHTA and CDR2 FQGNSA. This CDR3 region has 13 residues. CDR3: CASSLGSGSPLHF. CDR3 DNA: TGTGCCAGCAGCTTAGGGAGCGGTTCACCCCTCCACTTT.

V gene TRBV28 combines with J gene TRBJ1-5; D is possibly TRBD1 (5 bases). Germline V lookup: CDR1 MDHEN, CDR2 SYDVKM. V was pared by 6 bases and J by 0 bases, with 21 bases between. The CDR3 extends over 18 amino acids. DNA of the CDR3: TGTGCCAGCAGCCCTCCGGAGGGGAATTCCCTTAGCAATCAGCCCCAGCATTTT. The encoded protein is CASSPPEGNSLSNQPQHF.

CDR3 DNA sequence: TGCGCCAGCAGCTTGGCCAGGGTCCCTAACTATGGCTACACCTTC. Translating it yields CASSLARVPNYGYTF. The chain employs TRBV5-1 and TRBJ1-2, with a possible D match to TRBD1 (5 bases). This CDR3 contains 15 residues. Germline V gives CDR1 SGHRS, CDR2 YFSETQ. The germline V and J ends were trimmed by 0 bases and 0 bases, with 9 bases remaining between them.

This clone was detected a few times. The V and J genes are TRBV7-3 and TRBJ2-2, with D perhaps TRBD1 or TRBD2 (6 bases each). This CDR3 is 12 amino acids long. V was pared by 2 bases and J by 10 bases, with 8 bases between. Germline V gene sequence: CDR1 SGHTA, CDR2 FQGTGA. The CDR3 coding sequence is TGTGCCAGCAGCTTAGCGGGACAGGAGCTGTTTTTT. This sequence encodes CASSLAGQELFF.

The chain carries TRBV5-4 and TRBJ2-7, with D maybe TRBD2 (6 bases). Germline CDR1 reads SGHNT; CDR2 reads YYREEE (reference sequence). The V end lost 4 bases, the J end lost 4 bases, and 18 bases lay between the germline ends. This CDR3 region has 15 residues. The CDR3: CASSLRSGVRYEQYF. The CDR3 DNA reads TGTGCCAGCAGCCTAAGGTCGGGAGTAAGGTACGAGCAGTACTTC.

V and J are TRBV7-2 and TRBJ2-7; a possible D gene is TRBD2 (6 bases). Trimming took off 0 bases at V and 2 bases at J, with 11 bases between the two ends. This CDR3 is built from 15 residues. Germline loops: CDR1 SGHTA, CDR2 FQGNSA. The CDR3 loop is CASSLAGGLTYEQYF. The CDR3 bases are TGTGCCAGCAGCTTAGCGGGGGGTCTCACCTACGAGCAGTACTTC.